The 19 T cell receptor beta chains presented below share a single source sample, sequenced in a study of blood T cell repertoires in COVID-19. The method was immunoSEQ multiplex PCR; TCRdb's version includes in-frame clones alone and lacks a portion of them. The repertoire has roughly 280,000 clones, 70% to 90% of them found once; the top ten carry 11%. The sequenced sample was peripheral blood. The receptors were gathered from a woman in her sixties or seventies with acute or convalescent COVID-19.

V usage is TRBV10-3 and J usage is TRBJ1-4; D is unresolved. V lost 2 bases to trimming and J lost 8 bases, with 9 bases between them. Germline loops: CDR1 ENHRY, CDR2 SYGVKD. This CDR3 spans 13 amino acids. The CDR3 here is CAISENEGEKLFF. The CDR3 region has the DNA TGTGCCATCAGTGAGAACGAGGGAGAAAAACTGTTTTTT.

CDR3 amino acids: CASSGQGPETQYF. The CDR3 coding sequence is TGTGCCAGCAGTGGACAGGGGCCGGAGACCCAGTACTTC. The chain is built from TRBV7-8 and TRBJ2-5; 9 nucleotides align to TRBD1. The junction had 4 bases not matched to a gene; V was cut back by 6 bases and J by 5 bases. The CDR3 length is 13 residues. CDR1 is SGHVS and CDR2 is FQNEAQ in the germline V gene.

V and J are TRBV9 and TRBJ2-4, with TRBD1 matching 7 bases. This CDR3 has 16 residues. Germline CDR1 SGDLS, CDR2 YYNGEE. Trimming cost V 0 bases and J 6 bases; bases outside gene matches: 9. CDR3: CASSVEPGGLINIQYF. The CDR3 nucleotides are TGTGCCAGCAGCGTAGAGCCAGGGGGTTTGATAAACATTCAGTACTTC.

The chain uses TRBV29-1 and TRBJ1-1; D might be TRBD1 (6 bases). This CDR3 is 13 amino acids long. V was shortened by 1 base and J by 8 bases, with 14 bases between the two germline ends. The V gene's germline CDR1 is SQVTM and CDR2 ANQGSEA. The CDR3 region is CSVEGLQGREAFF. DNA for the CDR3: TGCAGCGTTGAAGGTCTACAGGGACGGGAAGCTTTCTTT.

In this sample, this clone turned up once. This chain links TRBV3-1 (or the pseudogene TRBV3-2) with TRBJ2-4; weak D call: TRBD1 (6 bases). The germline V gene has CDR1 LGHDT and CDR2 YNNKEL (reference sequence). V was pared by 2 bases and J by 6 bases, with 14 bases between. This CDR3 is built from 15 residues. This CDR3 reads CASSQRGGSGNIQYF. The CDR3 DNA sequence: TGTGCCAGCAGCCAACGAGGGGGATCGGGAAACATTCAGTACTTC.

V usage is TRBV13 and J usage is TRBJ2-5; possibly TRBD1 for D (5 bases). The ends were cut back, 3 bases at V and 4 bases at J, with 15 bases in the middle. This CDR3 contains 15 residues. Germline loops: CDR1 PRHDT, CDR2 FYEKMQ (reference sequence). The CDR3: CASSFKGSVGETQYF. CDR3 DNA: TGTGCCAGCAGCTTCAAGGGGTCGGTTGGAGAGACCCAGTACTTC.

The V call is TRBV5-1, the J call TRBJ2-2; 7 bases are a match to TRBD2. V shed 0 bases, J shed 4 bases, and the junction held 3 bases outside the gene matches. Germline V gene lookup returns CDR1 SGHRS and CDR2 YFSETQ. The CDR3 spans 15 residues. The CDR3 nucleotides are TGCGCCAGCAGCTTGGCTGGGGGGGGCACCGGGGAGCTGTTTTTT. This gives the protein CASSLAGGGTGELFF.

The rearrangement uses TRBV7-9 and TRBJ2-1; tentative D call: TRBD2 (6 bases). Trimming left V 5 bases short and J 6 bases short, with 17 bases between. Germline V lookup: CDR1 SEHNR, CDR2 FQNEAQ (reference sequence). The length of the CDR3 is 15 residues. CDR3 amino acids: CASSRRGGGVNEQFF. DNA for the CDR3: TGTGCCAGCAGCCGCCGCGGAGGCGGGGTCAATGAGCAGTTCTTC.

As to this clone: One end of the junction fails to match germline, which may point to a read error. The J gene is TRBJ2-1, the V gene TRBV6-5, with D possibly TRBD2 on 7 matching bases. Germline CDR1 is MNHEY and CDR2 is SVGAGI. The CDR3 contains 15 residues. CDR3 nucleotide sequence: TGTGCCAGCCTCCAGAGGGGGGGGTCCTCCAATGAGCAGTTCTTC. This encodes CASLQRGGSSNEQFF.

This chain links TRBV7-9 with TRBJ2-7; D remains unclear. The CDR3 is 13 amino acids. V was trimmed by 4 bases and J by 2 bases, leaving 9 bases between them. The germline V gene has CDR1 SEHNR and CDR2 FQNEAQ (reference sequence). The CDR3 nucleotides read TGTGCCAGCAGCTACCCGGTTGCCTACGAGCAGTACTTC. As protein: CASSYPVAYEQYF.

This chain uses TRBV7-9 with TRBJ2-3, with TRBD2 matching 8 bases. V was clipped by 3 bases and J by 6 bases; unmatched bases: 11. The CDR3 has 16 amino acids. From germline, CDR1 is SEHNR and CDR2 FQNEAQ (reference sequence). CDR3 amino acids: CASSLEAGATRDTQYF. In DNA, the CDR3 is TGTGCCAGCAGCTTGGAAGCGGGGGCCACGAGGGATACGCAGTATTTT. Variable domain in full (rest from reference TRBV7-9 and TRBJ2-3): DTGVSQNPRHKITKRGQNVTFRCDPISEHNRLYWYRQTLGQGPEFLTYFQNEAQLEKSRLLSDRFSAERPKGSFSTLEIQRTEQGDSAMYLCASSLEAGATRDTQYFGPGTRLTVL.

The chain recombines TRBV3-1 (or the pseudogene TRBV3-2) with TRBJ1-1, with 7 bases that match TRBD1. The CDR3 sequence is 15 residues long. V shed 5 bases, J shed 0 bases, and the junction held 6 bases outside the gene matches. Per germline, CDR1 LGHDT and CDR2 YNNKEL (reference sequence). The CDR3 reads CASSTPRGMNTEAFF. The CDR3 DNA reads as TGTGCCAGCAGCACACCCAGGGGGATGAACACTGAAGCTTTCTTT.

The rearrangement links TRBV6-5 to TRBJ2-7, with 8 nucleotides matching TRBD1. V lost 0 bases and J lost 8; bases outside the gene matches: 3. This CDR3 contains 13 residues. Germline loops: CDR1 MNHEY, CDR2 SVGAGI. CDR3 bases: TGTGCCAGCAGTTACTCGGGGGACAGGAAGCAGTACTTC. Its protein is CASSYSGDRKQYF.

This chain uses TRBV11-2 with TRBJ1-2; D unclear. Trimming shortened V by 4 bases and J by 4 bases, and 7 bases separated the two germline ends. The CDR3 has 12 residues. The germline V gene encodes CDR1 SGHAT and CDR2 FQNNGV. CDR3 nucleotide sequence: TGTGCCAGCAGCTGGGGAGGCTATGGCTACACCTTC. It codes for CASSWGGYGYTF.

This chain uses TRBV5-6 with TRBJ2-1, with a tentative D call TRBD1 (6 bases). V lost 1 base to trimming and J lost 2 bases, with 10 bases between them. The CDR3 is made up of 15 amino acids. The germline V gene has CDR1 SGHDT and CDR2 YYEEEE. For the CDR3, the DNA is TGTGCCAGCAGCTTGAACAGGGACACCTACAATGAGCAGTTCTTC. Protein product: CASSLNRDTYNEQFF.

The chain employs TRBV4-1 and TRBJ1-1, with TRBD1 as a possible D gene (6 bases). V was cut by 2 bases and J by 4 bases, with 11 bases left in between. Germline CDR1 is MGHRA and CDR2 is YSYEKL. There are 14 residues in the CDR3. CDR3 sequence: CASSQQGRVTEAFF. CDR3 DNA sequence: TGCGCCAGCAGCCAACAGGGGAGGGTCACTGAAGCTTTCTTT.

The chain carries TRBV15 and TRBJ1-3, with D hard to call. The germline gives CDR1 LNHNV, CDR2 YYDKDF (reference sequence). The CDR3 has 15 residues. Trimming cost V 0 bases and J 0 bases, with 6 bases left between them. The CDR3 loop is CATSREQRSGNTIYF. The CDR3 region has the DNA TGTGCCACCAGCAGAGAGCAGCGCTCTGGAAACACCATATATTTT.

This chain connects TRBV5-4 to TRBJ2-3; the match to TRBD2 covers 11 bases. Germline CDR1 is SGHNT and CDR2 is YYREEE (reference sequence). CDR3 size: 17 residues. J was trimmed by 4 bases and V by 0 bases; bases with no gene match: 7. CDR3 DNA sequence: TGTGCCAGCAGCTTGGGGGCTAGCGGGGGGAACGCAGATACGCAGTATTTT. Its protein product is CASSLGASGGNADTQYF.

The chain links TRBV7-2 to TRBJ2-7, with 11 bases matching TRBD2. After removal of 0 bases from V and 2 bases from J, the junction contained 3 bases not matched to a gene. CDR3 size: 16 residues. Germline CDR1 SGHTA, CDR2 FQGNSA. CDR3 residues: CASSLATSGTAYEQYF. CDR3 nucleotides: TGTGCCAGCAGCTTAGCGACTAGCGGGACGGCCTACGAGCAGTACTTC.